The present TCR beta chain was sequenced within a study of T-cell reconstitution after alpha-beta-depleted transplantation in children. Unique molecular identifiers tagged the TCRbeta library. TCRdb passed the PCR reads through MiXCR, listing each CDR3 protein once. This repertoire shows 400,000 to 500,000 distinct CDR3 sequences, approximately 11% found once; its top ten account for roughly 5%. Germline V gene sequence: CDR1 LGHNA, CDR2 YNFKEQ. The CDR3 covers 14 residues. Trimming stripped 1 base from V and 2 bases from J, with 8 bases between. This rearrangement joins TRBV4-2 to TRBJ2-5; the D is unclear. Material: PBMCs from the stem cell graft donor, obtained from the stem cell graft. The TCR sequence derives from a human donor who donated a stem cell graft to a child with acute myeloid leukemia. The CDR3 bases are TGTGCCAGCAGCCAAGGTTTTGGGCAAGAGACCCAGTACTTC. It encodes CASSQGFGQETQYF.